A selection of T cell receptor beta chains follows, all from one sample in a study of blood T cell repertoires in COVID-19. Generated by immunoSEQ multiplex PCR, the TCRdb table keeps only in-frame clones and is missing some. The sample lists fewer than 300,000 clones, over 70% occurring once. The sample comprised peripheral blood. The receptors come from a middle-aged woman who had recovered from COVID-19. The conserved cysteine and the conserved F or W are not part of the CDR3 here. Each record gives: CDR3 protein, clone size, J gene, V gene, D gene. The D gene is left open where the match is weak. Size is omitted from some rows. Given values are once, few, many or a class for expanded clones.

cdr3_aa: ASGSGTRYGYT
clone_size: NA
j_call: TRBJ1-2
v_call: TRBV5-4
d_call: NA

cdr3_aa: ASSLGGIEQY
clone_size: NA
j_call: TRBJ2-7
v_call: TRBV7-9
d_call: TRBD2

cdr3_aa: ASREDSMNTEAF
clone_size: few
j_call: TRBJ1-1
v_call: TRBV3-1/TRBV3-2
d_call: NA

cdr3_aa: ASSLIPTGWETQY
clone_size: NA
j_call: TRBJ2-5
v_call: TRBV5-6
d_call: NA

cdr3_aa: ASSSAAGQF
clone_size: NA
j_call: TRBJ2-1
v_call: TRBV7-3
d_call: NA

cdr3_aa: ASTEDRARQPQH
clone_size: NA
j_call: TRBJ1-5
v_call: TRBV7-2
d_call: TRBD1

cdr3_aa: ASSLARGRWGETQY
clone_size: NA
j_call: TRBJ2-5
v_call: TRBV7-9
d_call: NA

cdr3_aa: ASSSSIFQVGSDEQY
clone_size: NA
j_call: TRBJ2-7
v_call: TRBV5-1
d_call: NA

cdr3_aa: ASSSYRGGLFTNEQF
clone_size: NA
j_call: TRBJ2-1
v_call: TRBV28
d_call: NA

cdr3_aa: ASSDYRQETQY
clone_size: NA
j_call: TRBJ2-5
v_call: TRBV25-1
d_call: NA

cdr3_aa: ASSLVDTPYEQY
clone_size: NA
j_call: TRBJ2-7
v_call: TRBV7-2
d_call: NA

cdr3_aa: ASSFKHGTGNIQY
clone_size: NA
j_call: TRBJ2-4
v_call: TRBV6-5
d_call: TRBD1

cdr3_aa: AWSGGVAGLIETQY
clone_size: NA
j_call: TRBJ2-5
v_call: TRBV30
d_call: TRBD2

cdr3_aa: ASSLQGIGNYGYT
clone_size: NA
j_call: TRBJ1-2
v_call: TRBV5-4
d_call: TRBD1

cdr3_aa: ASSLALGLLKNEQF
clone_size: few
j_call: TRBJ2-1
v_call: TRBV7-9
d_call: NA

cdr3_aa: AWGRDRVGEKLF
clone_size: NA
j_call: TRBJ1-4
v_call: TRBV30
d_call: TRBD1

cdr3_aa: ASSEFRDYGYT
clone_size: NA
j_call: TRBJ1-2
v_call: TRBV2
d_call: NA

cdr3_aa: ASSLGYRTDMNTEAF
clone_size: NA
j_call: TRBJ1-1
v_call: TRBV5-5
d_call: NA

cdr3_aa: ASSRPLDTRRVSNYGYT
clone_size: NA
j_call: TRBJ1-2
v_call: TRBV9
d_call: NA